These T cell receptor beta chains were read from a single sample in a study of blood T cells in healthy people across ages. TCRdb recomputed calls from the 5' RACE reads with MiXCR, one row per CDR3 protein. Counted here are more than 650,000 distinct CDR3 sequences, 20% to 25% occurring once; the ten biggest clones make up 22%. The sequenced material came from blood. The origin of the receptors is a man aged 65 to 79 in good health. Both conserved end residues are part of each CDR3. Fields, in order: clone size, V gene, J gene, D gene, CDR3 DNA, CDR3 protein. The D gene is left open where the match is weak. Rows may omit the clone size; those that give it use once, few, many or a size class.

few	TRBV4-1	TRBJ1-1	NA	TGCGCCAGCAGCCAAGATCCACCGTACTTTGCAGCTTTCTTT	CASSQDPPYFAAFF
few	TRBV20-1	TRBJ2-3	NA	TGCAGTGCTGGAACAGGAGGGGTTGGATCGACAGATACGCAGTATTTT	CSAGTGGVGSTDTQYF
NA	TRBV14	TRBJ2-1	NA	TGTGCCAGCAGCCAAGAATTGGCCTCCTTTTACAATGAGCAGTTCTTC	CASSQELASFYNEQFF
many	TRBV7-2	TRBJ2-3	NA	TGTGCCAGCAGCTCCGTCGGAACTAGCACAGATACGCAGTATTTT	CASSSVGTSTDTQYF
NA	TRBV20-1	TRBJ2-5	NA	TGCAGTGCCCCGGCCAGAATGGAGACCCAGTACTTC	CSAPARMETQYF
few	TRBV20-1	TRBJ2-7	TRBD1	TGCAGTGCAAACCGGGACAGGGGGCCCTACGAGCAGTACTTC	CSANRDRGPYEQYF
NA	TRBV7-2	TRBJ2-3	NA	TGTGCCAGCAGCTTAGGAGGGTTAGAACAGGGCCTCACAGATACGCAGTATTTT	CASSLGGLEQGLTDTQYF
NA	TRBV11-2	TRBJ2-3	NA	TGTGCCAGCAGCACCCTCACAGGCACGCAGTATTTT	CASSTLTGTQYF
few	TRBV5-1	TRBJ2-2	NA	TGCGCCAGCAGCTTGCCAAGGCTAGGCGGGGAGCTGTTTTTT	CASSLPRLGGELFF
once	TRBV18	TRBJ2-1	NA	TGTGCCAGCTCACCACTTCCCTCCAATGAGCAGTTCTTC	CASSPLPSNEQFF
few	TRBV2	TRBJ2-5	NA	TGTGCCAGCAGACGATGGGACATCCAAGAGACCCAGTACTTC	CASRRWDIQETQYF
NA	TRBV20-1	TRBJ1-4	NA	TGCAGTGCTAGAAGGGCTAATGAAAAACTGTTTTTT	CSARRANEKLFF
NA	TRBV5-1	TRBJ2-2	NA	TGCGCCAGCAGCCTACGCCTTGCGAACACCGGGGAGCTGTTTTTT	CASSLRLANTGELFF
NA	TRBV30	TRBJ2-5	NA	TGTGCCTGTGAAAGATCACACCTACCCCAAGAGACCCAGTACTTC	CACERSHLPQETQYF
NA	TRBV7-2	TRBJ2-5	NA	TGTGCCAGCAGCCCCATTGGTGCCTCCGTAGAGACCCAGTACTTC	CASSPIGASVETQYF
many	TRBV12-3/TRBV12-4	TRBJ1-4	NA	TGTGCCAGCAGCCCTACGGACTCAACTAATGAAAAACTGTTTTTT	CASSPTDSTNEKLFF
few	TRBV24-1	TRBJ2-5	NA	TGTGCCACCAGTGACCGGGGGACGCATCGGTACCAAGAGACCCAGTACTTC	CATSDRGTHRYQETQYF
NA	TRBV12-3/TRBV12-4	TRBJ2-5	TRBD1	TGTGCCAGCAGTTTCGGGCCTACAGGGGTGGAGACCCAGTACTTC	CASSFGPTGVETQYF
few	TRBV6-6	TRBJ1-2	NA	TGTGCCAGCAGTTACTCAAGGGGCGAGCAGGGCTACACCTTC	CASSYSRGEQGYTF
many	TRBV5-6	TRBJ1-1	NA	TGTGCCAGCAGCTTCCTACAGGGATTGAACACTGAAGCTTTCTTT	CASSFLQGLNTEAFF
NA	TRBV10-3	TRBJ2-2	NA	TGTGCCATCAGAGAAGGGACGCGCAACACCGGGGAGCTGTTTTTT	CAIREGTRNTGELFF
NA	TRBV6-5	TRBJ1-2	TRBD1	TGTACCAGCAGTCAAGGACAGGCCCGAGTCAACTATGGCTACACCTTC	CTSSQGQARVNYGYTF
NA	TRBV19	TRBJ2-1	NA	TGTGCCAGTAGTATCGGCCAGGGCTTCTCGGATGAGCAGTTCTTC	CASSIGQGFSDEQFF
few	TRBV15	TRBJ2-3	TRBD2	TGTGCCACCAGCAGAAAACGCCGGCCCCTAGCGGGGGACACAGATACGCAGTATTTT	CATSRKRRPLAGDTDTQYF
NA	TRBV20-1	TRBJ1-1	TRBD1	TGCAGTGCGTCCGGGACAGGGGGCTCTTCTTTCTTT	CSASGTGGSSFF
NA	TRBV7-2	TRBJ2-1	NA	TGTGCCAGCAGCTCAAGAGGCGGGACTAATGAGCAGTTCTTC	CASSSRGGTNEQFF
NA	TRBV5-1	TRBJ2-1	TRBD1	TGCGCCAGCAGCTTAAACCCTCTGGACAGGGCCTCCTACAATGAGCAGTTCTTC	CASSLNPLDRASYNEQFF
NA	TRBV7-8	TRBJ1-2	NA	TGTGCCAGCAGCGAGCCTGGGTTAGAGAACTATGGCTACACCTTC	CASSEPGLENYGYTF
NA	TRBV19	TRBJ1-1	NA	TGTGCCAGTAGTGTACAGGGTACTTCTGAAGCTTTCTTT	CASSVQGTSEAFF
NA	TRBV3-1	TRBJ1-4	TRBD1	TGTGCCAGCAGCCAAGATAGTGGGACAGCTAGTTGGAATGAAAAACTGTTTTTT	CASSQDSGTASWNEKLFF
few	TRBV5-5	TRBJ2-2	TRBD2	TGTGCCAGCAGCTTGGGGACTAGCGGGGGGCCTATAAGCGGGGAGCTGTTTTTT	CASSLGTSGGPISGELFF
NA	TRBV7-3	TRBJ2-1	NA	TGTGCCAGCAGCTCGGGATCAAGCAATGAGCAGTTCTTC	CASSSGSSNEQFF
few	TRBV12-3/TRBV12-4	TRBJ1-5	NA	TGTGCCAGCAGTTTAGGGGCCAAGGGCAATCAGCCCCAGCATTTT	CASSLGAKGNQPQHF
few	TRBV12-3/TRBV12-4	TRBJ2-1	TRBD1	TGTGCCAGCAGTTTAGGGACAGGGGGCTGGAATGAGCAGTTCTTC	CASSLGTGGWNEQFF
few	TRBV12-3/TRBV12-4	TRBJ2-6	NA	TGCGCCAGCAGCTTTGGGGTGTCTGGGGCCAACGTCCTGACTTTC	CASSFGVSGANVLTF
NA	TRBV30	TRBJ2-3	NA	TGTGCCTGGAGAGGGACGGGATCAATCCCCACAGATACGCAGTATTTT	CAWRGTGSIPTDTQYF
NA	TRBV6-6	TRBJ1-3	NA	TGTGCCACCAACCCGGGGTCCTCTGGAAACACCATATATTTT	CATNPGSSGNTIYF
few	TRBV5-1	TRBJ2-4	TRBD2	TGCGCCAGCAGCTTCAGCGGGGGGGAAAACATTCAGTACTTC	CASSFSGGENIQYF
few	TRBV7-2	TRBJ2-3	TRBD2	TGTGCCAGCAGCCCAAAGGGCGGGAGGGCCCTGTGGTATTTT	CASSPKGGRALWYF
few	TRBV7-2	TRBJ1-1	NA	TGTGCCAGCAGCGGCGTGGGATCTGAAGCTTTCTTT	CASSGVGSEAFF
few	TRBV28	TRBJ2-6	NA	TGTGCCAGCAGTTCGGTTAACTCTGGGGCCAACGTCCTGACTTTC	CASSSVNSGANVLTF
few	TRBV7-9	TRBJ2-3	TRBD2	TGTGCCAGCAGCTTAGACGTACTAGCGGGCTCTTCAGATACGCAGTATTTT	CASSLDVLAGSSDTQYF
few	TRBV7-2	TRBJ2-3	NA	TGTGCCAGCAGTCGGACTACCAACACAGATACGCAGTATTTT	CASSRTTNTDTQYF
many	TRBV4-1	TRBJ1-6	NA	TGCGCCAGCAGCCAAGATAGTAGCGACAGAACTTATAATTCACCCCTCCACTTT	CASSQDSSDRTYNSPLHF
few	TRBV19	TRBJ2-1	NA	TGTGCCAGTAGGCGAGCGGGCTCCTACAATGAGCAGTTCTTC	CASRRAGSYNEQFF
few	TRBV6-2/TRBV6-3	TRBJ2-3	NA	TGTGCCAGCAGTCCTTTCCGAGCGGTCTTGGCAGATACGCAGTATTTT	CASSPFRAVLADTQYF
few	TRBV5-1	TRBJ2-7	NA	TGCGCCAGCAGCTTCACCGGGACCCCCTACGAGCAGTACTTC	CASSFTGTPYEQYF
few	TRBV7-2	TRBJ2-2	TRBD1	TGTGCCAGCAGCTTAGAAGGGACAGGGGTACTCACCGGGGAGCTGTTTTTT	CASSLEGTGVLTGELFF
NA	TRBV25-1	TRBJ2-7	TRBD1	TGTGTCAGCAGAGATGACAGGGGAAACTCCTACGAGCAGTACTTC	CVSRDDRGNSYEQYF
NA	TRBV5-1	TRBJ2-1	TRBD2	TGCGCCAGCAGCTTGGCACTAGCGGGGGGCGGTGAGCAGTTCTTC	CASSLALAGGGEQFF
NA	TRBV6-1	TRBJ1-5	NA	TGTGCCAGCAATCGTAGCAATCAGCCCCAGCATTTT	CASNRSNQPQHF
NA	TRBV6-5	TRBJ2-5	TRBD2	TGTGCCAGCAGTCCTTGGACTAGCGGGAAGACCCAGTACTTC	CASSPWTSGKTQYF
NA	TRBV5-1	TRBJ2-7	TRBD2	TGCGCCAGCAGCCCACTAGCGGGGTATCCCTACGAGCAGTACTTC	CASSPLAGYPYEQYF
NA	TRBV24-1	TRBJ2-2	TRBD2	TGTGCCACCAGTGATGCAGGGACTAGCACCGGGGAGCTGTTTTTT	CATSDAGTSTGELFF
many	TRBV2	TRBJ1-2	TRBD1	TGTGCCAGCAGTCCCGGGACAGGGTCGGGATATGGCTACACCTTC	CASSPGTGSGYGYTF